This T cell receptor beta chain was sequenced in a study of T cell responses to AZD1222 COVID-19 vaccine. This CDR3 is 15 amino acids long. With 3 bases removed from V and 4 bases from J, the gap between germline ends came to 13 bases. CDR1 and CDR2 (germline): MNHNS, SASEGT. Produced via immunoSEQ multiplex PCR; TCRdb's table is partial and in-frame only. The table shows around 160,000 clones, with about 93% occurring only once. Study observations and caveats: Baseline seropositives among AZD1222 recipients totaled only 6 or 7. Sampling that yielded the repertoires occurred only after the peak T cell response. The CD4 TCRs associated with vaccination extended across spike and predominated at 160-218 and 743-854. Donors skewed white British and female; clonal diversity was possibly underestimated.

Remarks on this clone: Its specificity is unknown.

The chain recombines TRBV6-1 with TRBJ1-3; perhaps TRBD1 as D (5 bases). This material consisted of peripheral blood, taken on day 0 of AZD1222 vaccination. The sequence came from an adult in good health. The CDR3 loop reads CASSDVPGRGNTIYF. The CDR3 nucleotides read TGTGCCAGCAGTGATGTGCCAGGGAGGGGAAACACCATATATTTT.